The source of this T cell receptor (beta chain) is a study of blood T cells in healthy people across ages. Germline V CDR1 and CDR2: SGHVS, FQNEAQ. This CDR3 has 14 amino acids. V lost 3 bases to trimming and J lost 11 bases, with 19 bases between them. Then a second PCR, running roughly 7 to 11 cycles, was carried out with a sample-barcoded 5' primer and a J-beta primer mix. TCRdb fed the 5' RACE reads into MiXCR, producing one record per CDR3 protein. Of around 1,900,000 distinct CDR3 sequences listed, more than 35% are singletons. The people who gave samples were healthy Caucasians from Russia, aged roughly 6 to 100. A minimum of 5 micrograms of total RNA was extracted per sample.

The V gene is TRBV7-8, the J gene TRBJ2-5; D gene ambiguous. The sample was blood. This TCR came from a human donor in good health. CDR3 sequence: CASSFSGIYNEQYF. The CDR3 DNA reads TGTGCCAGCAGCTTCAGTGGAATCTACAATGAGCAGTACTTC.